These T cell receptor beta chains were read from a single sample in a study of cytomegalovirus exposure and HLA in healthy donors. The assay was immunoSEQ multiplex PCR, and TCRdb's table has in-frame clones only and misses some. Recorded here are around 52,000 clones; the top ten clones represent 20% to 30%. Sequences were obtained from PBMCs. The receptors derive from a man between 35 and 55 years old in good health and CMV-seropositive. Each CDR3 is given with its conserved first and last residue. Fields, in order: J gene, D gene, clone size, V gene, CDR3 protein. A D gene is named only where the DNA matches it firmly. The listing skips clone size in some rows; elsewhere it reads once, few, many or a size class.

J: TRBJ2-5
D: -
size: -
V: TRBV6-6
CDR3: CASEREETQYF

J: TRBJ1-2
D: -
size: -
V: TRBV6-4
CDR3: CASSESGRDFSGGYTF

J: TRBJ1-2
D: -
size: -
V: TRBV5-1
CDR3: CASSPDSFGGETNYGYTF

J: TRBJ1-1
D: TRBD1
size: -
V: TRBV7-6
CDR3: CASTRDRGTEAFF

J: TRBJ1-1
D: -
size: -
V: TRBV7-9
CDR3: CASSLGARGAAFF

J: TRBJ1-1
D: -
size: -
V: TRBV4-2
CDR3: CASSQAGQRQAFF

J: TRBJ2-4
D: -
size: -
V: TRBV28
CDR3: CASNLGGIQYF

J: TRBJ2-2
D: TRBD2
size: -
V: TRBV19
CDR3: CASSRTSLNTGELFF

J: TRBJ2-7
D: TRBD1
size: -
V: TRBV19
CDR3: CASSRPGQGDEQYF

J: TRBJ2-3
D: TRBD2
size: -
V: TRBV28
CDR3: CASSSPGREKGDTQYF

J: TRBJ2-2
D: TRBD1
size: -
V: TRBV7-9
CDR3: CASSLAQGVNTGELFF

J: TRBJ2-7
D: -
size: -
V: TRBV6-6
CDR3: CASTRTVGSYEQYF

J: TRBJ2-2
D: -
size: -
V: TRBV10-3
CDR3: CAISAGSSGTGELFF

J: TRBJ1-5
D: TRBD1
size: -
V: TRBV7-9
CDR3: CASSQGEWGPQHF

J: TRBJ2-7
D: -
size: -
V: TRBV29-1
CDR3: CSVEEGHQAYEQYF

J: TRBJ2-4
D: TRBD2
size: -
V: TRBV18
CDR3: CASSPRLAGGILAKNIQYF

J: TRBJ2-5
D: -
size: -
V: TRBV27
CDR3: CASSLRLAGTQYF

J: TRBJ2-1
D: TRBD2
size: -
V: TRBV4-2
CDR3: CASSQFRLAGDNEQFF

J: TRBJ2-5
D: -
size: -
V: TRBV7-7
CDR3: CASSSLSQETQYF

J: TRBJ2-5
D: -
size: -
V: TRBV19
CDR3: CASTPREAQETQYF

J: TRBJ2-3
D: -
size: -
V: TRBV30
CDR3: CAGVRAGQFTDTQYF

J: TRBJ2-2
D: -
size: -
V: TRBV5-5
CDR3: CASSFQGPGELFF

J: TRBJ2-3
D: TRBD2
size: -
V: TRBV5-1
CDR3: CASSSTSGREDTQYF

J: TRBJ2-3
D: TRBD2
size: -
V: TRBV27
CDR3: CASSLELAGLDTQYF

J: TRBJ2-2
D: -
size: -
V: TRBV19
CDR3: CASSILNTGELFF

J: TRBJ1-5
D: TRBD1
size: -
V: TRBV28
CDR3: CASGMGQGYSNQPQHF

J: TRBJ2-2
D: -
size: -
V: TRBV9
CDR3: CASSVGTSPGPGPTGELFF

J: TRBJ2-5
D: -
size: -
V: TRBV18
CDR3: CASSSEETQYF

J: TRBJ2-1
D: TRBD2
size: -
V: TRBV7-3
CDR3: CASSLRGAGVYNEQFF

J: TRBJ2-7
D: TRBD1
size: -
V: TRBV5-1
CDR3: CASSLDRGRDYEQYF

J: TRBJ1-5
D: TRBD1
size: -
V: TRBV7-2
CDR3: CASSISQGDPHQPQHF

J: TRBJ2-5
D: -
size: -
V: TRBV30
CDR3: CAFTGYHWETQYF

J: TRBJ2-5
D: TRBD1
size: -
V: TRBV6-1
CDR3: CASRTTGEETQYF

J: TRBJ2-5
D: TRBD1
size: -
V: TRBV30
CDR3: CAWSYPGQGGETQYF

J: TRBJ2-1
D: TRBD1
size: -
V: TRBV5-1
CDR3: CASSSRTGALNEQFF

J: TRBJ2-5
D: TRBD1
size: -
V: TRBV6-5
CDR3: CASSYSSYRGGETQYF

J: TRBJ2-3
D: TRBD2
size: -
V: TRBV13
CDR3: CASSLPRTRGTDTQYF

J: TRBJ1-2
D: -
size: -
V: TRBV6-6
CDR3: CASSPTQGYGYTF

J: TRBJ2-7
D: -
size: -
V: TRBV10-2
CDR3: CASSELSSYEQYF

J: TRBJ2-7
D: -
size: -
V: TRBV6-6
CDR3: CASSYDGHEREQYF

J: TRBJ2-7
D: TRBD1
size: -
V: TRBV7-2
CDR3: CASSPSSGTGSGEQYF

J: TRBJ1-5
D: TRBD1
size: -
V: TRBV28
CDR3: CASSTQGRDDQPQHF

J: TRBJ2-7
D: TRBD1
size: -
V: TRBV11-3
CDR3: CASSTPQGANWNEQYF

J: TRBJ1-2
D: -
size: -
V: TRBV6-1
CDR3: CASSRTAFNGYTF

J: TRBJ2-3
D: -
size: -
V: TRBV2
CDR3: CASSGGSGLTDTQYF

J: TRBJ1-2
D: -
size: -
V: TRBV7-9
CDR3: CASSPSGDPYMNGYTF

J: TRBJ1-2
D: -
size: -
V: TRBV4-2
CDR3: CASSPPRGGGYTF

J: TRBJ1-6
D: TRBD1
size: -
V: TRBV28
CDR3: CASNPGDRVYSPLHF

J: TRBJ1-3
D: -
size: -
V: TRBV6-6
CDR3: CASSRGQGNTIYF

J: TRBJ1-4
D: TRBD1
size: -
V: TRBV19
CDR3: CASSIDLGAGGEKLFF

J: TRBJ2-3
D: TRBD2
size: medium-sized
V: TRBV7-2
CDR3: CASSPGLGSDTQYF

J: TRBJ1-5
D: -
size: -
V: TRBV5-1
CDR3: CASSPTGLASQPQHF

J: TRBJ2-7
D: -
size: -
V: TRBV7-9
CDR3: CASSLGDTYEQYF

J: TRBJ2-3
D: -
size: -
V: TRBV9
CDR3: CASSLLTGGTDTQYF

J: TRBJ2-3
D: -
size: -
V: TRBV6-5
CDR3: CASSYGPPTDTQYF

J: TRBJ2-1
D: TRBD2
size: -
V: TRBV11-3
CDR3: CASSPSGGGDNEQFF

J: TRBJ1-5
D: TRBD1
size: -
V: TRBV18
CDR3: CASSPGTAYNQPQHF